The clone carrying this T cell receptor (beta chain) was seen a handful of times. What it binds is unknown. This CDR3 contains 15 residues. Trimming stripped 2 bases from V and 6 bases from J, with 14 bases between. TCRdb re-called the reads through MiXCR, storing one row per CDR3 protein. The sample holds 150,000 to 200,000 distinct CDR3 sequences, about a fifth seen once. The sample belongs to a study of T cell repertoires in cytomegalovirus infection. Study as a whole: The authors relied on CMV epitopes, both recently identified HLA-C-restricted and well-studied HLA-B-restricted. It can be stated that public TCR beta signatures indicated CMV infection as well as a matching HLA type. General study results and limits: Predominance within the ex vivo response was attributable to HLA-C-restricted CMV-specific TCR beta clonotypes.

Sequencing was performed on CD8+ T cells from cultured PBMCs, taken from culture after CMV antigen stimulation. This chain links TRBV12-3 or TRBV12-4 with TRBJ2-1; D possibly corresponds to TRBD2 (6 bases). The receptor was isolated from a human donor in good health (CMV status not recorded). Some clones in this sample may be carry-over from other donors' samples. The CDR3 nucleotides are TGTGCCAGCAGTTTATGGGCGGGACTGATCAATGAGCAGTTCTTC. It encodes CASSLWAGLINEQFF.